The rows below give T cell receptor beta chains drawn from one sample of a study of regulatory T cells in long-lasting Graves disease. TCRdb reanalysed the multiplex PCR reads using MiXCR and keeps one entry per CDR3 protein. The sample contains about 400,000 distinct CDR3 sequences, roughly a sixth of which appear only once. This specimen was peripheral blood mononuclear cells (PBMCs), taken at new diagnosis, from a patient treated with antithyroid drugs. These receptors all stem from a female donor with Graves disease. Each CDR3 is given with its conserved first and last residue. A D gene is named only where the DNA matches it firmly. Clone size appears in some rows only: once, few, many, or a class for an expanded clone.

TRBJ2-4,TRBV7-9,many,-,CASSLGGRRVNIQYF,TGTGCCAGCAGCTTAGGGGGACGGAGAGTAAACATTCAGTACTTC
TRBJ2-2,TRBV20-1,many,-,CSASRQANTGELFF,TGCAGTGCTTCGCGACAGGCCAACACCGGGGAGCTGTTTTTT
TRBJ1-2,TRBV7-2,many,TRBD1,CASSYTGVGNYGYTF,TGTGCCAGCAGCTACACAGGGGTGGGAAACTATGGCTACACCTTC
TRBJ1-1,TRBV5-1,many,TRBD1,CASSFRDLGQGGIVNTEAFF,TGCGCCAGCAGCTTCCGGGACCTGGGACAGGGAGGGATAGTTAACACTGAAGCTTTCTTT
TRBJ1-4,TRBV19,-,-,CASRIMDGVREKLFF,TGTGCCAGTAGGATTATGGACGGGGTACGGGAAAAACTGTTTTTT
TRBJ2-3,TRBV12-5,many,TRBD2,CASGLVLLAGGTDTQYF,TGTGCTAGTGGTTTGGTACTTCTAGCGGGAGGCACAGATACGCAGTATTTT
TRBJ2-2,TRBV7-2,many,TRBD2,CASTDKGGGYTGELFF,TGTGCCAGCACCGATAAGGGCGGGGGGTACACCGGGGAGCTGTTTTTT
TRBJ2-1,TRBV11-2,many,-,CASSTPGLICEQFF,TGTGCCAGCAGCACACCCGGACTAATATGTGAGCAGTTCTTC
TRBJ1-4,TRBV5-1,many,-,CASSLPESGGGIGEKLFF,TGCGCCAGCAGCTTGCCCGAGTCTGGAGGAGGGATTGGTGAAAAACTGTTTTTT
TRBJ1-5,TRBV20-1,-,TRBD1,CSARAPDRGPTNQPQHF,TGCAGTGCTAGAGCCCCTGACAGGGGGCCTACCAATCAGCCCCAGCATTTT
TRBJ2-2,TRBV5-1,many,TRBD1,CASSLAGQGESTGELFF,TGCGCCAGCAGCTTGGCCGGTCAGGGGGAATCCACCGGGGAGCTGTTTTTT
TRBJ2-7,TRBV30,many,TRBD1,CAFMTGGYEQYF,TGTGCCTTTATGACAGGGGGATACGAGCAGTACTTC
TRBJ1-2,TRBV28,-,TRBD1,CASRSAATTGGVYGYTF,TGTGCCAGCAGGTCCGCGGCCACGACAGGGGGCGTCTATGGCTACACCTTC
TRBJ2-2,TRBV12-5,-,-,CASGLVSTGDNTGELFF,TGTGCTAGTGGTTTGGTCTCCACCGGGGACAACACCGGGGAGCTGTTTTTT
TRBJ2-1,TRBV5-5,many,-,CASSSAAGNYNEQFF,TGTGCCAGCAGCTCGGCAGCGGGCAATTACAATGAGCAGTTCTTC
TRBJ1-2,TRBV9,-,-,CAGSVATGRDTGYTF,TGTGCCGGCAGCGTAGCTACTGGCAGGGATACTGGCTACACCTTC
TRBJ1-1,TRBV12-3/TRBV12-4,-,-,CASSQDSLNTEAFF,TGTGCCAGCAGCCAAGACAGCCTGAACACTGAAGCTTTCTTT
TRBJ2-7,TRBV12-3/TRBV12-4,many,-,CASRSSGLSSYEQYF,TGTGCCAGCAGGTCAAGCGGGCTTAGCTCCTACGAGCAGTACTTC
TRBJ2-3,TRBV5-1,many,-,CASSSYRLSTDTQYF,TGTGCCAGCAGCTCATATCGACTAAGCACAGATACGCAGTATTTT
TRBJ2-1,TRBV7-8,many,TRBD2,CASSRNIHREGGVNEQFF,TGTGCCAGCAGCCGGAACATTCACCGGGAGGGCGGGGTCAATGAGCAGTTCTTC
TRBJ2-3,TRBV20-1,many,-,CSATDRTGSTDTQYF,TGCAGTGCTACCGACCGGACGGGTAGCACAGATACGCAGTATTTT
TRBJ2-1,TRBV7-2,few,TRBD2,CASSPQGGLAGERGEQFF,TGTGCCAGCAGCCCCCAGGGCGGACTAGCGGGAGAGAGGGGTGAGCAGTTCTTC
TRBJ2-1,TRBV11-3,-,TRBD2,CASSTRTSGSDEQFF,TGTGCCAGCAGCACCCGGACTAGCGGGAGTGATGAGCAGTTCTTC
TRBJ2-7,TRBV28,many,TRBD2,CASSSWTSGRASEQYF,TGTGCCAGCAGCTCTTGGACTAGCGGGAGGGCGTCTGAGCAGTACTTC
TRBJ1-4,TRBV12-3/TRBV12-4,few,-,CASSSSGFGEKLFF,TGTGCCAGCAGTTCCTCCGGTTTTGGGGAAAAACTGTTTTTT
TRBJ1-6,TRBV20-1,-,-,CSARPGPPVGSPLHF,TGCAGTGCCCGCCCGGGGCCGCCGGTCGGGTCACCCCTCCACTTT
TRBJ1-1,TRBV7-9,many,-,CASSRIRDSEAFF,TGTGCCAGCAGCCGAATCCGGGACTCTGAAGCTTTCTTT
TRBJ2-5,TRBV20-1,many,-,CSATTHGPGGTQYF,TGCAGTGCCACTACTCATGGACCCGGCGGGACCCAGTACTTC
TRBJ1-5,TRBV10-2,many,TRBD1,CASRTGGSTRQPQHF,TGCGCCAGCAGGACAGGGGGTAGTACGAGGCAGCCCCAGCATTTT
TRBJ1-5,TRBV7-2,many,-,CASSPYGTHSNQPQHF,TGTGCCAGCAGCCCGTACGGAACTCATAGCAATCAGCCCCAGCATTTT
TRBJ2-7,TRBV18,-,TRBD2,CASSQSGTSAGEQYF,TGTGCCAGCTCACAATCCGGGACTAGCGCTGGCGAGCAGTACTTC
TRBJ2-6,TRBV28,-,-,CASSFGRGSTGANVLTF,TGTGCCAGCAGTTTTGGCAGGGGTTCGACTGGGGCCAACGTCCTGACTTTC
TRBJ2-3,TRBV6-1,many,TRBD1,CASRRDRTTDTQYF,TGTGCCAGCAGAAGGGACAGGACTACAGATACGCAGTATTTT
TRBJ2-1,TRBV12-3/TRBV12-4,many,-,CASSPPSGRRDEQFF,TGTGCCAGCAGTCCCCCGTCGGGGCGACGGGATGAGCAGTTCTTC
TRBJ2-6,TRBV6-1,-,-,CASTGGGTNFLNPPGANVLTF,TGTGCCAGCACGGGGGGTGGGACAAACTTCCTCAATCCCCCTGGGGCCAACGTCCTGACTTTC
TRBJ2-3,TRBV12-3/TRBV12-4,many,-,CASSLRRADTQYF,TGTGCCAGCAGTTTACGCCGGGCAGATACGCAGTATTTT
TRBJ1-1,TRBV18,few,TRBD1,CACSPEGATEAFF,TGTGCCTGCTCACCCGAGGGGGCGACCGAAGCTTTCTTT
TRBJ1-4,TRBV7-3,few,-,CASSFTPTNEKLFF,TGTGCCAGCAGCTTCACCCCCACTAATGAAAAACTGTTTTTT
TRBJ1-4,TRBV7-9,few,-,CASSVMNNLGLFF,TGTGCCAGCAGCGTCATGAATAATTTAGGACTGTTTTTT
TRBJ2-5,TRBV2,few,-,CASSGSWGDSQETQYF,TGTGCCAGCAGTGGCTCCTGGGGGGACAGCCAAGAGACCCAGTACTTC
TRBJ2-1,TRBV5-6,-,-,CASSMEGREGYNEQFF,TGTGCCAGCAGCATGGAGGGTAGAGAGGGCTACAATGAGCAGTTCTTC
TRBJ2-1,TRBV10-3,many,TRBD2,CAIGTSGARSEQFF,TGTGCCATCGGAACTAGCGGAGCGCGTAGTGAGCAGTTCTTC
TRBJ1-1,TRBV5-6,many,-,CASSFPTENTEAFF,TGTGCCAGCAGCTTCCCAACGGAGAACACTGAAGCTTTCTTT
TRBJ1-1,TRBV7-9,-,-,CASRQDPTLEAFF,TGTGCCAGCAGACAGGATCCAACCCTTGAAGCTTTCTTT
TRBJ2-4,TRBV4-1,many,-,CASSQDRRSLAKNIQYF,TGCGCCAGCAGCCAAGATCGACGGAGTTTAGCCAAAAACATTCAGTACTTC
TRBJ2-7,TRBV3-1,many,-,CASSQRRAFEQYF,TGTGCCAGCAGCCAACGTCGTGCGTTCGAGCAGTACTTC
TRBJ2-7,TRBV27,many,TRBD1,CASSLRGQGASLYEQYF,TGTGCCAGCAGTTTACGGGGACAGGGGGCTTCCCTCTACGAGCAGTACTTC
TRBJ2-5,TRBV15,many,-,CATRVRGKETQYF,TGTGCCACCAGGGTCAGGGGTAAAGAGACCCAGTACTTC
TRBJ2-1,TRBV5-1,many,-,CASSLVLFTYNEQFF,TGCGCCAGCAGCTTGGTATTGTTCACCTACAATGAGCAGTTCTTC
TRBJ2-5,TRBV2,many,-,CASRGGFGSQETQYF,TGTGCCAGCCGGGGAGGTTTCGGGTCCCAAGAGACCCAGTACTTC
TRBJ2-2,TRBV6-1,few,-,CASNNRDTGELFF,TGTGCCAGCAATAACAGGGACACCGGGGAGCTGTTTTTT
TRBJ2-1,TRBV5-1,many,TRBD2,CASSQVGPGLAPNAGNEQFF,TGCGCCAGCAGCCAGGTCGGACCGGGACTAGCGCCAAATGCGGGGAATGAGCAGTTCTTC
TRBJ1-2,TRBV10-3,many,-,CAISETVVRRVSANYGYTF,TGTGCCATCAGTGAGACGGTTGTGCGGAGGGTCTCAGCTAACTATGGCTACACCTTC
TRBJ1-2,TRBV10-3,few,TRBD1,CAIRGQGSYGYTF,TGTGCCATCAGAGGACAGGGAAGTTATGGCTACACCTTC
TRBJ2-5,TRBV5-6,many,-,CASSPPPGETQYF,TGTGCCAGCAGCCCCCCACCAGGGGAGACCCAGTACTTC
TRBJ1-1,TRBV11-1,many,-,CASSYYRESTEAFF,TGTGCCAGCAGCTACTACAGGGAGAGTACTGAAGCTTTCTTT
TRBJ2-1,TRBV20-1,many,TRBD2,CSAPVTSGSPYNEQFF,TGCAGTGCTCCGGTAACTAGCGGGAGTCCCTACAATGAGCAGTTCTTC